This TCR beta chain was identified in a study of cytomegalovirus exposure and HLA in healthy donors. About the study: Per a later analysis, the roughly 640 first-cohort and 120 validation repertoires shared one platform. Study conclusions and caveats: It was confirmed in vitro that three of the CMV-associated chains were specific for CMV antigens.

About this clone itself: Its cognate antigen is unknown.

This CDR3 contains 16 residues. V shed 4 bases and J 9 bases; nucleotides not matched to a gene: 11. Germline V gene data show CDR1 as LNHDA and CDR2 as SQIVND (reference sequence). Profiled with immunoSEQ multiplex PCR; TCRdb holds only in-frame clones, not every one. In the table there are fewer than 90,000 clones, approximately 81% of which are singletons. The TCR originated in a woman under 30 in good health and CMV-seropositive. Sequenced material: PBMCs. The rearrangement joins TRBV19 to TRBJ1-6, with 8 bases that match TRBD1. Here the CDR3 DNA reads TGTGCCAGTAGTACCAAAGGACAGGGCTCCGGTTCACCCCTCCACTTT. Amino acids: CASSTKGQGSGSPLHF.